This note documents a single TCR beta chain sequence. No antigen is known for it. The protocol was immunoSEQ multiplex PCR, while the TCRdb copy is restricted to in-frame clones and leaves out a portion. The sample comprises tens of thousands of clones, 50% to 70% of which are singletons, and 20% to 30% rests with the top ten. The data were obtained in a study of cytotoxic CD8 clonotypes in ibrutinib-treated CLL. Study-level findings and limits: For progressing versus sustained-remission patients, sampling times were not the same.

Sequencing was performed on PBMCs, taken at disease progression, from a patient treated with ibrutinib. The TCR was taken from a human donor with chronic lymphocytic leukemia.

The DNA of the CDR3 is TGTGCCAGCAGCCCAGGGACTAGCGGGAGATGGGCCACCGGGGAGCTGTTTTTT. Its translation is CASSPGTSGRWATGELFF. The chain links TRBV4-2 to TRBJ2-2; 14 bases line up with TRBD2. This CDR3 contains 18 residues. Per germline, CDR1 LGHNA and CDR2 YNFKEQ. With V trimmed by 4 bases and J by 4 bases, 8 bases remained unmatched.